This is a list of T cell receptor beta chains from one sample in a study of blood T cell repertoires in COVID-19. This table comes from immunoSEQ multiplex PCR, and its TCRdb copy is limited to in-frame clones, with some not included. Here the sample spans about 210,000 clones, around 81% being singletons. Sequences were obtained from PBMCs or T cells enriched from blood (not recorded which). These receptors all stem from a woman aged 45-65 years with acute COVID-19. Each CDR3 is given with its conserved first and last residue. The order of the fields is J gene, CDR3 length, clone size, D gene, V gene, CDR3 DNA, CDR3 protein. A D gene is named only where the DNA matches it firmly. Some rows mark clone size as missing; the rest say once, few, many or name a class of expanded clone.

J gene: TRBJ2-1
CDR3 length: 11
clone size: .
D gene: TRBD2
V gene: TRBV6-6
CDR3 DNA: TGTGCCAGCAGTTCAGGACTAGTGCAGTTCTTC
CDR3 protein: CASSSGLVQFF

J gene: TRBJ2-7
CDR3 length: 14
clone size: few
D gene: TRBD2
V gene: TRBV5-1
CDR3 DNA: TGCGCCAGCAGCGTACTAGCGGGAGGCGGCGAGCAGTACTTC
CDR3 protein: CASSVLAGGGEQYF

J gene: TRBJ1-4
CDR3 length: 18
clone size: .
D gene: TRBD1
V gene: TRBV6-4
CDR3 DNA: TGTGCCAGCAGTGCCATGGCCGGGACAGTTTCGGCTAATGAAAAACTGTTTTTT
CDR3 protein: CASSAMAGTVSANEKLFF

J gene: TRBJ2-1
CDR3 length: 15
clone size: .
D gene: .
V gene: TRBV10-3
CDR3 DNA: TGTGCCATCAGCGGGCCGCGACAGTATTACAATGAGCAGTTCTTC
CDR3 protein: CAISGPRQYYNEQFF

J gene: TRBJ2-2
CDR3 length: 15
clone size: few
D gene: .
V gene: TRBV28
CDR3 DNA: TGTGCCAGCAATCCACTACGCCCGAACACCGGGGAGCTGTTTTTT
CDR3 protein: CASNPLRPNTGELFF

J gene: TRBJ2-7
CDR3 length: 12
clone size: .
D gene: .
V gene: TRBV5-1
CDR3 DNA: TGCGCCAGCAGCGCACAGGGTTACGAGCAGTACTTC
CDR3 protein: CASSAQGYEQYF

J gene: TRBJ1-3
CDR3 length: 14
clone size: few
D gene: .
V gene: TRBV4-3
CDR3 DNA: TGCGCCAGCAGCCCGACAGTCTCTGGAAACACCATATATTTT
CDR3 protein: CASSPTVSGNTIYF

J gene: TRBJ1-5
CDR3 length: 16
clone size: once
D gene: TRBD1
V gene: TRBV18
CDR3 DNA: TGTGCCAGCTCACCACAGAGGACAGGGGCCGGGAAGCCCCAGCATTTT
CDR3 protein: CASSPQRTGAGKPQHF

J gene: TRBJ1-6
CDR3 length: 16
clone size: .
D gene: TRBD1
V gene: TRBV3-1/TRBV3-2
CDR3 DNA: TGTGCCAGCAGCCAAGAGGGACAGGGGGGAAGTTCACCCCTCCACTTT
CDR3 protein: CASSQEGQGGSSPLHF

J gene: TRBJ2-2
CDR3 length: 16
clone size: .
D gene: TRBD1
V gene: TRBV30
CDR3 DNA: TGTGCCTGGAGTGCTTCCCCCACAGGGGACCCCGGGGAGCTGTTTTTT
CDR3 protein: CAWSASPTGDPGELFF

J gene: TRBJ2-7
CDR3 length: 14
clone size: once
D gene: TRBD1
V gene: TRBV6-5
CDR3 DNA: TGTGCCATCCAGATGACAGGGACCTCCTACGAGCAGTACTTC
CDR3 protein: CAIQMTGTSYEQYF

J gene: TRBJ2-4
CDR3 length: 17
clone size: .
D gene: .
V gene: TRBV11-2
CDR3 DNA: TGTGCCAGCAGCATCAGTCCAGGGATGGGGTCCAAAAACATTCAGTACTTC
CDR3 protein: CASSISPGMGSKNIQYF

J gene: TRBJ1-1
CDR3 length: 14
clone size: .
D gene: .
V gene: TRBV7-8
CDR3 DNA: TGTGCCAGCAGCTTGGAAATAGGGGCCACTGAAGCTTTCTTT
CDR3 protein: CASSLEIGATEAFF

J gene: TRBJ1-1
CDR3 length: 13
clone size: few
D gene: TRBD1
V gene: TRBV24-1
CDR3 DNA: TGTGCCACCAGTGTACAGGGGGGAACTGAAGCTTTCTTT
CDR3 protein: CATSVQGGTEAFF

J gene: TRBJ2-5
CDR3 length: 13
clone size: .
D gene: TRBD1
V gene: TRBV7-7
CDR3 DNA: TGTGCTAGCAGCTTAGGACAGGATAAGACCCAGTACTTC
CDR3 protein: CASSLGQDKTQYF

J gene: TRBJ2-2
CDR3 length: 18
clone size: .
D gene: TRBD2
V gene: TRBV10-2
CDR3 DNA: TGCGCCAGCAGGCTGACTAGCGGGGGAACCGCGAACACCGGGGAGCTGTTTTTT
CDR3 protein: CASRLTSGGTANTGELFF

J gene: TRBJ2-1
CDR3 length: 16
clone size: .
D gene: TRBD2
V gene: TRBV11-3
CDR3 DNA: TGTGCCAGCAGCTTAACTTCCGGGACTATCCCGCCGGAGCAGTTCTTC
CDR3 protein: CASSLTSGTIPPEQFF

J gene: TRBJ1-1
CDR3 length: 13
clone size: once
D gene: TRBD1
V gene: TRBV6-5
CDR3 DNA: TGTGCCAGCAGACCGACAGGGGTCACTGAAGCTTTCTTT
CDR3 protein: CASRPTGVTEAFF

J gene: TRBJ2-2
CDR3 length: 16
clone size: few
D gene: TRBD1
V gene: TRBV11-3
CDR3 DNA: TGTGCCAGCAGCTTATTGTCGACAGGGGGAACCGGGGAGCTGTTTTTT
CDR3 protein: CASSLLSTGGTGELFF

J gene: TRBJ2-7
CDR3 length: 17
clone size: .
D gene: TRBD1
V gene: TRBV4-1
CDR3 DNA: TGCGCCAGCAGCCAATCGGGACAGGGACTGAGCTCCTACGAGCAGTACTTC
CDR3 protein: CASSQSGQGLSSYEQYF

J gene: TRBJ1-5
CDR3 length: 18
clone size: .
D gene: TRBD1
V gene: TRBV6-2/TRBV6-3
CDR3 DNA: TGTGCCAGCAGTTATAGGGGACAGGGGCAATTTAGCAATCAGCCCCAGCATTTT
CDR3 protein: CASSYRGQGQFSNQPQHF

J gene: TRBJ2-1
CDR3 length: 16
clone size: few
D gene: TRBD2
V gene: TRBV24-1
CDR3 DNA: TGTGCCACCAGTGACGTGACTAGCGGGAGAAGCTATGAGCAGTTCTTC
CDR3 protein: CATSDVTSGRSYEQFF

J gene: TRBJ2-1
CDR3 length: 15
clone size: .
D gene: TRBD1
V gene: TRBV2
CDR3 DNA: TGTGCCACTGAAAAAAGGGACAGGGCATTTGATGAGCAGTTCTTC
CDR3 protein: CATEKRDRAFDEQFF

J gene: TRBJ2-1
CDR3 length: 17
clone size: .
D gene: .
V gene: TRBV6-6
CDR3 DNA: TGTGCCAGCAGTCCCCCCGGGGGGCACAGCTCCTACAATGAGCAGTTCTTC
CDR3 protein: CASSPPGGHSSYNEQFF

J gene: TRBJ1-3
CDR3 length: 15
clone size: .
D gene: .
V gene: TRBV7-2
CDR3 DNA: TGTGCCAGCAGCCGTGGAGTAATGGAGGGAAACACCATATATTTT
CDR3 protein: CASSRGVMEGNTIYF

J gene: TRBJ1-2
CDR3 length: 15
clone size: few
D gene: TRBD1
V gene: TRBV6-5
CDR3 DNA: TGTGCCAGCAGTTACGCTGGGACAGGGAGCGGGGGCTACACCTTC
CDR3 protein: CASSYAGTGSGGYTF

J gene: TRBJ1-1
CDR3 length: 13
clone size: .
D gene: TRBD1
V gene: TRBV3-1/TRBV3-2
CDR3 DNA: TGTGCCAGCAGCCAAGATTGGACAGGTGAAGCTTTCTTT
CDR3 protein: CASSQDWTGEAFF

J gene: TRBJ1-5
CDR3 length: 13
clone size: .
D gene: .
V gene: TRBV21-1
CDR3 DNA: TGTGCCAGCAGTACAGGGTGGGATCAGCCCCAGCATTTT
CDR3 protein: CASSTGWDQPQHF

J gene: TRBJ2-5
CDR3 length: 18
clone size: .
D gene: TRBD2
V gene: TRBV24-1
CDR3 DNA: TGTGCCACCAGTGATCCCCCGGGACTAGCGGGGGTGGGGGAGACCCAGTACTTC
CDR3 protein: CATSDPPGLAGVGETQYF

J gene: TRBJ2-1
CDR3 length: 15
clone size: .
D gene: TRBD1
V gene: TRBV28
CDR3 DNA: TGTGCCAGCAGCCGGCCGGGACAGGGTTTAGGTGAGCAGTTCTTC
CDR3 protein: CASSRPGQGLGEQFF

J gene: TRBJ2-1
CDR3 length: 16
clone size: once
D gene: TRBD2
V gene: TRBV5-5
CDR3 DNA: TGTGCCAGCAGCTTGGGGCTAGCGGGGGTTGGAGATGAGCAGTTCTTC
CDR3 protein: CASSLGLAGVGDEQFF

J gene: TRBJ2-3
CDR3 length: 19
clone size: .
D gene: TRBD2
V gene: TRBV7-6
CDR3 DNA: TGTGCCAGCAGCTTAAGGCGCGGCGGGGGGGACCCTAGCACAGATACGCAGTATTTT
CDR3 protein: CASSLRRGGGDPSTDTQYF